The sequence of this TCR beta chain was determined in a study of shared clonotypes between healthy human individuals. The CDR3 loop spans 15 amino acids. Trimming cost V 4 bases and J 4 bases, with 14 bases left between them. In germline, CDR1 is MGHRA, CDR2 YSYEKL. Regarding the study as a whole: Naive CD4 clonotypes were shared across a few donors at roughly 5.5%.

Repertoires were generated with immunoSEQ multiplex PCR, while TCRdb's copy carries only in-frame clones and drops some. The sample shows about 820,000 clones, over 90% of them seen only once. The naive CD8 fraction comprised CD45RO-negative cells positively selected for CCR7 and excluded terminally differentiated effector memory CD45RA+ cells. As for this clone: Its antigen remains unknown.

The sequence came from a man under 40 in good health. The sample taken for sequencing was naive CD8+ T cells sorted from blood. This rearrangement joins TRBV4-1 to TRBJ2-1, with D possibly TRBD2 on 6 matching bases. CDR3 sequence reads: CASSPTGGVYNEQFF. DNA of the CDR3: TGCGCCAGCAGCCCGACCGGCGGGGTTTACAATGAGCAGTTCTTC.